This TCR beta chain was captured in a study of CD8 T cells in Susac syndrome. An amount of RNA that ranged from roughly 0.45 to 1 ug was reverse transcribed with random hexamers. In TCRdb, the immunoSEQ multiplex PCR reads were re-called with MiXCR into one record per CDR3 protein. The table records about 130,000 distinct CDR3 sequences, about 90% of them present only once. The study sequenced TCR beta in blood CD8+ and CD4+ T cells. Germline-derived CDR1 and CDR2 are SGHNT and YYREEE (reference sequence). The CDR3 runs 14 residues. Trimming took off 0 bases at V and 4 bases at J, with 7 bases between the two ends.

The sequence was obtained from a human donor with multiple sclerosis. Sequenced material: CD8+ T cells from PBMCs. The chain is built from TRBV5-4 and TRBJ2-2; perhaps TRBD2 as D (5 bases). The CDR3 DNA is TGTGCCAGCAGCTTGGCCCTAGCCACCGGGGAGCTGTTTTTT. Translation: CASSLALATGELFF.